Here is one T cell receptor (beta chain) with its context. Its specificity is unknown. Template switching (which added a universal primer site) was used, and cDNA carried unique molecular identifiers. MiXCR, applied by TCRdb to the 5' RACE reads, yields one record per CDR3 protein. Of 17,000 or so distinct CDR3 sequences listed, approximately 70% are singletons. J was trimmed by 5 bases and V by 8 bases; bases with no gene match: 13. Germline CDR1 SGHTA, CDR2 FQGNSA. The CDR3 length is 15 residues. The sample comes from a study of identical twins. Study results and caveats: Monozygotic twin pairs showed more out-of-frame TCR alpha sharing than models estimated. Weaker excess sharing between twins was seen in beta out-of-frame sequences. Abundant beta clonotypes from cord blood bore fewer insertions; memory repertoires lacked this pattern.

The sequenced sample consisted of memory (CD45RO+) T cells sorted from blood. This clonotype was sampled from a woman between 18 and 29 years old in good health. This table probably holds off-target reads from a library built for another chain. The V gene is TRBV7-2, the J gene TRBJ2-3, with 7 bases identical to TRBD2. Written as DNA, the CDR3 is TGTGCCAGCGTGCCTAGCGGTTCAAAGGGAGATACGCAGTATTTT. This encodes CASVPSGSKGDTQYF. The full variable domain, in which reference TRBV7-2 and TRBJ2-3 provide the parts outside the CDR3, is GAGVSQSPSNKVTEKGKDVELRCDPISGHTALYWYRQSLGQGLEFLIYFQGNSAPDKSGLPSDRFSAERTGGSVSTLTIQRTQQEDSAVYLCASVPSGSKGDTQYFGPGTRLTVL.